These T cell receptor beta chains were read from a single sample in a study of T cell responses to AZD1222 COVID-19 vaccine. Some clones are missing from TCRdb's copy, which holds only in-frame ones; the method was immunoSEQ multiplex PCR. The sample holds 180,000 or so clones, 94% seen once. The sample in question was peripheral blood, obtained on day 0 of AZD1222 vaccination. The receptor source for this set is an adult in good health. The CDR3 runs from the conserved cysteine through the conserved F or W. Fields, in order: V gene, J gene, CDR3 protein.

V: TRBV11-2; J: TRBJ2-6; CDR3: CASSFSGANVLTF
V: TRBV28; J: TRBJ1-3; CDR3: CASSLNRGGGNTIYF
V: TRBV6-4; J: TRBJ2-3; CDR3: CASSGGDTQYF
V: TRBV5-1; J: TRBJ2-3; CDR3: CASSLISGRTDTQYF
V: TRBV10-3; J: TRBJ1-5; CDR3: CAIRQGSNQPQHF
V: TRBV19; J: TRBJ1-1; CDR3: CASRLDSTEAFF
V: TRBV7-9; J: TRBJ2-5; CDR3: CASSKGLAGGRETQYF
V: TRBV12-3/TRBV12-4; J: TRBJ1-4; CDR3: CASSSNNEKLFF
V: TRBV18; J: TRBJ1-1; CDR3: CASSPRSGLNTEAFF
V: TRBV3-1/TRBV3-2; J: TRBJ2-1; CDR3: CASSQAQARSSYNEQFF
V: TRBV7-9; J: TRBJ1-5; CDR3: CASSFSGNQPQHF
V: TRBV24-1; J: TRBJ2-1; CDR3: CATSDPSWREGRYEQFF
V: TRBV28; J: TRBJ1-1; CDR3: CASSRTLGQGTKAFF
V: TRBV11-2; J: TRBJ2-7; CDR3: CASSSAPSGRTYEQYF
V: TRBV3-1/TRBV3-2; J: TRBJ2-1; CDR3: CASSPGTSGDNEQFF
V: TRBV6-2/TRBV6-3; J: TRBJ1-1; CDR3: CASSPGRPNTEAFF
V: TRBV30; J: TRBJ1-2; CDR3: CAWSTGNYGYTF
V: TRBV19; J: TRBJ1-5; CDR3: CASSYRDSNQPQHF
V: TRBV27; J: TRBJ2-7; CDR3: CASRFGAGEQYF
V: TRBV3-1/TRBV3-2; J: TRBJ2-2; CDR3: CASSQTAGELFF
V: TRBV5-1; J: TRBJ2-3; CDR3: CASSTGDRIGADTQYF
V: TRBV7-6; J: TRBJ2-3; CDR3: CASSRSPTDTQYF
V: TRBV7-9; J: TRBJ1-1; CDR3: CASSGGTEAFF
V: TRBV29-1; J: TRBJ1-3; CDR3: CSGSTPGNTIYF
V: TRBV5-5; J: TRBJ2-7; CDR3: CASSNGYEQYF
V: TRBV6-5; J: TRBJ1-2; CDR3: CAGGGVLNYGYTF
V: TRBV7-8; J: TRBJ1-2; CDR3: CASSLAPWAGGPLGYTF
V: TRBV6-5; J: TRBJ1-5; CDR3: CASSSWEGKPQHF
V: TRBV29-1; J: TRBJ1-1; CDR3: CSLREDSLSGYTEAFF
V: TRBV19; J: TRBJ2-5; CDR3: CASSMVNRGEETQYF
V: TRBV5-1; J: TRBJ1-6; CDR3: CASSFGSYNSPLHF
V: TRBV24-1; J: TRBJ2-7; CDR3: CAPSQVNGRVSYEQYF
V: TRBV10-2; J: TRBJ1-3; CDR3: CASSADRGASNTIYF